This T cell receptor (beta chain) stems from a study of vaccination effects on CD4 cells after COVID-19. As concerns this clone: Antigen unknown.

Within the ViraFEST assay, antigen-specific CD4+ T cells underwent expansion with viral peptide pools prior to sequencing. Having been cultured for approximately ten days, the cells underwent CD4+ T cell isolation. The study found no prior SARS-CoV-2 infection in the vaccine recipients, who tested negative for nucleocapsid antibodies. Looked up from germline, CDR1 is MGHRA and CDR2 is YSYEKL. There are 14 residues in the CDR3. V was pared by 4 bases and J by 0 bases, with 9 bases between. The assay was immunoSEQ multiplex PCR, and TCRdb's table has in-frame clones only and misses some. The repertoire has tens of thousands of clones, over 70% of them found once; the top ten carry about 3.5%.

The chain joins TRBV4-1 to TRBJ1-1; D not certain. The source material was CD4+ T cells from PBMCs cultured with HCoV-OC43 spike peptides, sampled before COVID-19 vaccination. Subset in this sample: HCoV-OC43 spike overlapping peptide pool stimulation. The clonotype originates from a human donor who received a COVID-19 vaccine. This CDR3 is CASSRTPVNTEAFF. The CDR3 nucleotides read TGCGCCAGCAGCCGGACCCCGGTGAACACTGAAGCTTTCTTT.